This T cell receptor (beta chain) was identified in a study of OX40 agonist ivuxolimab in advanced cancers. Background on the study: Partial responses were seen in three patients, one with hepatocellular carcinoma and two with cutaneous melanoma.

Study-wide results and caveats: Low normalized T-cell clonal expansion was additionally recorded for some nonresponders.

Using immunoSEQ multiplex PCR, the repertoire was profiled, and TCRdb retains in-frame clones only, with some absent. The sample carries tens of thousands of clones, more than 75% recorded once. Germline V lookup: CDR1 SGHRS, CDR2 YFSETQ. V was shortened by 4 bases and J by 8 bases, with 13 bases between the two germline ends. The CDR3 is 14 residues long. As concerns this clone: Its target is unknown.

The chain joins TRBV5-1 to TRBJ1-6; D is unclear. This sequence originates from an adult with an advanced solid tumor such as melanoma, head and neck, liver or kidney cancer. Here the sequenced sample was CD4+ or CD8+ T cells sorted from blood, taken in a trial of the OX40 agonist ivuxolimab. The CDR3 DNA sequence: TGCGCCAGCAGCCTTGAGAGGCGGGATTCACCCCTCCACTTT. Protein product: CASSLERRDSPLHF. Variable domain in full (rest from reference TRBV5-1 and TRBJ1-6): KAGVTQTPRYLIKTRGQQVTLSCSPISGHRSVSWYQQTPGQGLQFLFEYFSETQRNKGNFPGRFSGRQFSNSRSEMNVSTLELGDSALYLCASSLERRDSPLHFGNGTRLTVT.